This paragraph covers one T cell receptor beta chain sequence. Its antigen remains unidentified. V lost 5 bases to trimming and J lost 1 base, with 14 bases between them. The V gene's germline CDR1 is KGHSH and CDR2 LQKENI. The CDR3 spans 15 residues. The assay was immunoSEQ multiplex PCR, and TCRdb's table has in-frame clones only and misses some. Counted here are 25,000 or so clones, about 80% occurring once; the ten biggest clones make up approximately 29%. Regarding treatment: AdE1-LMPpoly-expanded autologous EBV-specific T-cell therapy followed by anti-PD-1 nivolumab. The entry originates in a study of EBV T-cell therapy then PD-1 blockade in nasopharyngeal carcinoma.

The sequences come from CD8+ T cells from blood, collected at roughly day 61 from a patient whose treatment included autologous EBV-specific T cells and nivolumab. The gene calls are TRBV18 and TRBJ2-5; D is ambiguous. The TCR comes from a man in his forties or fifties with nasopharyngeal carcinoma. CDR3: CASSTPRDLQETQYF. CDR3 in DNA: TGTGCCAGCTCAACCCCTAGAGACCTCCAAGAGACCCAGTACTTC.